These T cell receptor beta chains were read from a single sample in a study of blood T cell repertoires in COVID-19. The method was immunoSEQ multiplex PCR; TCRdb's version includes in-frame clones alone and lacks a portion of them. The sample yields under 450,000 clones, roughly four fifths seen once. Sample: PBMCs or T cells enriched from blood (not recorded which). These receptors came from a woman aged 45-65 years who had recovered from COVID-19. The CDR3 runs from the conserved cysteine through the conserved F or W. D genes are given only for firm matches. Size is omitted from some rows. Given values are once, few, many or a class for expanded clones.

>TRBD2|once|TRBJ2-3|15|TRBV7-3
TGTGCCAGCAGCTCAATAGCGGGAAGCACAGATACGCAGTATTTT
CASSSIAGSTDTQYF
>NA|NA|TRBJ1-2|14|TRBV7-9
TGTGCCAGCAGCTTCCCGGTAGCTAACTATGGCTACACCTTC
CASSFPVANYGYTF
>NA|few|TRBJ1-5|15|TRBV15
TGTGCCACCAGTCATGGGGGGGGAAGCAATCAGCCCCAGCATTTT
CATSHGGGSNQPQHF
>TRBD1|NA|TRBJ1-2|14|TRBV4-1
TGCGCCAGCAGCCCGTCAGGGGGCGCAGATGGCTACACCTTC
CASSPSGGADGYTF
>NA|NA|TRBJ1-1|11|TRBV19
TGTGCCAGTAGTGTAGGCGGGGGGGCTTTCTTT
CASSVGGGAFF
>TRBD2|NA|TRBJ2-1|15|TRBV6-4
TGTGCCAGCAGTGTTGCGGGAGATGTTATCAATGAGCAGTTCTTC
CASSVAGDVINEQFF
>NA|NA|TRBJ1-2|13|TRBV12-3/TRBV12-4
TGTGCCAGTCAGGGAGGGAGTAACTATGGCTACACCTTC
CASQGGSNYGYTF
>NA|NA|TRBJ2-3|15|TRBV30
TGTGCCTGGAGTGTCTCTTGGGCTAGCACAGATACGCAGTATTTT
CAWSVSWASTDTQYF
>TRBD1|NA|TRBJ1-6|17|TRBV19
TGTGCCAGTAGTACCAAGGGGGCGAGCTCCTATAATTCACCCCTCCACTTT
CASSTKGASSYNSPLHF
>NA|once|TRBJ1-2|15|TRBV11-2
TGTGCCAGCAGCCGGACGGACAGCCCTAACTATGGCTACACCTTC
CASSRTDSPNYGYTF
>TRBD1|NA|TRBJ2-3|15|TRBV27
TGTGCCAGCAGCCGCGGACAGGGTCTGACATATACGCAGTATTTT
CASSRGQGLTYTQYF
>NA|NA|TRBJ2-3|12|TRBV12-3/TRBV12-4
TGTGCCAGCAGTTTTCTACCAGATACGCAGTATTTT
CASSFLPDTQYF
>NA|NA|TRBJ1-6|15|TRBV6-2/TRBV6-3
TGTGCCAGCAGTCGCCAGGGAATTGGTAATTCACCCCTCCACTTT
CASSRQGIGNSPLHF
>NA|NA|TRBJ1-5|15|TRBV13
TGTGCCAGCAGCTTAGGTAGCGGGGCCAATCAGCCCCAGCATTTT
CASSLGSGANQPQHF
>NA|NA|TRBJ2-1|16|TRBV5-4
TGTGCCAGCAGCCCACTCGGCAGGGGAGGGAACAATGAGCAGTTCTTC
CASSPLGRGGNNEQFF
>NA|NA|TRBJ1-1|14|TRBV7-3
TGTGCCAGCAGCTTAATAGGGGGGGCAGCCGAAGCTTTCTTT
CASSLIGGAAEAFF
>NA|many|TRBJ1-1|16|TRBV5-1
TGCGCCAGCAGCTTGGATCTCGTCGGCCAGGGTGGTGAAGCTTTCTTT
CASSLDLVGQGGEAFF
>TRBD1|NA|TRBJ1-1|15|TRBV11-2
TGTGCCAGCAGCTCCGGGACAGGGGGAGCTACTGAAGCTTTCTTT
CASSSGTGGATEAFF
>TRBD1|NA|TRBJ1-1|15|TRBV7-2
TGTGCCAGCAGCTTAACGAACAGGGGGCCAACTGAAGCTTTCTTT
CASSLTNRGPTEAFF
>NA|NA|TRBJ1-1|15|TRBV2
TGTGCCAGCAGTCCCCGCGGGGGGGCGAACACTGAAGCTTTCTTT
CASSPRGGANTEAFF
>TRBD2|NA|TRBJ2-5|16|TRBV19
TGTGCCAGTAGTACTCGGACTAGCGGGGGGCAAGAGACCCAGTACTTC
CASSTRTSGGQETQYF
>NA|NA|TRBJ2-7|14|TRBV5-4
TGTGCCAGCAGCTTCCGGGGGGCCCCCTACGAGCAGTACTTC
CASSFRGAPYEQYF
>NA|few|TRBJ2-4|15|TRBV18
TGTGCCAGCTCACCAAGCCGGGACACGGGAAACATTCAGTACTTC
CASSPSRDTGNIQYF
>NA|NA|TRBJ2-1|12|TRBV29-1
TGCAGCGGGTCTTCTTCGGTTGATGAGCAGTTCTTC
CSGSSSVDEQFF
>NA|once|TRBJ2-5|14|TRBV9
TGTGCCAGCAGCGTAGGGGACTTCTCAGAGACCCAGTACTTC
CASSVGDFSETQYF
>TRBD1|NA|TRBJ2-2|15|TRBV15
TGTGCCACCCCGGTCGACAGGGAAGGATCCGGGGAGCTGTTTTTT
CATPVDREGSGELFF
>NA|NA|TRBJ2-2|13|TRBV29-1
TGCAGCGTCGAAACAGGGAACACCGGGGAGCTGTTTTTT
CSVETGNTGELFF
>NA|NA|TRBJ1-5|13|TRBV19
TGTGCCAGTAGACGGGCAGGGGATCAGCCCCAGCATTTT
CASRRAGDQPQHF
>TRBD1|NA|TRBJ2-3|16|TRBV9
TGTGCCAGCAGCCCTAGGACAGGTACTAGCACAGATACGCAGTATTTT
CASSPRTGTSTDTQYF
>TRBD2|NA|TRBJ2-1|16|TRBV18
TGTGCCAGCTCGGAAGGGACTAGCGGGAGTGGGTATGAGCAGTTCTTC
CASSEGTSGSGYEQFF
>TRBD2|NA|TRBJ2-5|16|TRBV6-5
TGTGCCAGCAGTTCCAGGATAGCGGGGGGCGGAGAGACCCAGTACTTC
CASSSRIAGGGETQYF
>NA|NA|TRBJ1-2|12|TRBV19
TGTGCCACCGCGCGGGGTAGCTATGGCTACACCTTC
CATARGSYGYTF
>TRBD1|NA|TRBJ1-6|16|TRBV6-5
TGTGCCAGCAGTTACTCGGGCAGGGGGAGAGATTCACCCCTCCACTTT
CASSYSGRGRDSPLHF
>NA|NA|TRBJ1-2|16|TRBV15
TGTGCCACCAGCAGAGACCCCCAGGGATATAACTATGGCTACACCTTC
CATSRDPQGYNYGYTF
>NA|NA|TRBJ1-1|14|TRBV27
TGTGCCAGCAGCTGGTCACAACCGTACACTGAAGCTTTCTTT
CASSWSQPYTEAFF
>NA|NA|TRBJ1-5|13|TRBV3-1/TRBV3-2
TGTGCCAGCAGCCAAGGCAGACTCCAGCCCCAGCATTTT
CASSQGRLQPQHF
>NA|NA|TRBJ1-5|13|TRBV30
TGTGCCTGGAGTGGGGGAGGGGATCAGCCCCAGCATTTT
CAWSGGGDQPQHF
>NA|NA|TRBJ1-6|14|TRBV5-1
TGCGCCAGCAGCCGCAGGGAATACAATTCACCCCTCCACTTT
CASSRREYNSPLHF
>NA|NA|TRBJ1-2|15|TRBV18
TGTGCCAGCTCACCTAATACGGACTTGTTCTATGGCTACACCTTC
CASSPNTDLFYGYTF
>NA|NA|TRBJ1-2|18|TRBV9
TGTGCCAGCAGCGAGGGCCCTGAGTTCGTGGCAGGGCGCTATGGCTACACCTTC
CASSEGPEFVAGRYGYTF
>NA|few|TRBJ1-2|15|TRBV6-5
TGTGCCAGCAGTTACAGGCAGGAGGAAACCTATGGCTACACCTTC
CASSYRQEETYGYTF
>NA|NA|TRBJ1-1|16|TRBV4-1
TGCGCCAGCAGCCAAGAACGGGTGCTAGGGGTTACTGAAGCTTTCTTT
CASSQERVLGVTEAFF
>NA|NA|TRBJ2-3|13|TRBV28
TGTGCCAGCAGTTCCCTGGGCTCAGATACGCAGTATTTT
CASSSLGSDTQYF
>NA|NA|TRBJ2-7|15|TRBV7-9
TGTGCCAGCAGCCCACGGGGCGCGGGGGCGGACGAGCAGTACTTC
CASSPRGAGADEQYF
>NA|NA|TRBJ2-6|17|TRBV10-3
TGTGCCATCAGCGAGCAGGCGTTAAACTCTGGGGCCAACGTCCTGACTTTC
CAISEQALNSGANVLTF
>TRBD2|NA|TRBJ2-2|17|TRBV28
TGTGCCAGCAGCCAAGGGACTAGCGCCCCATCGGGCGGGGAGCTGTTTTTT
CASSQGTSAPSGGELFF
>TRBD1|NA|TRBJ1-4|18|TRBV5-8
TGTGCCAGCAGCTGGAACAGGGGACTCGCTGCAACTAATGAAAAACTGTTTTTT
CASSWNRGLAATNEKLFF
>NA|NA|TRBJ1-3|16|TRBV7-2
TGTGCCAGCAGCAACCTGTGGCAGGGGATGGGAAACACCATATATTTT
CASSNLWQGMGNTIYF
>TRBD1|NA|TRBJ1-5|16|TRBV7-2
TGTGCCAGCAGCTTATTGAGTGGGACAGGGAGTCAGCCCCAGCATTTT
CASSLLSGTGSQPQHF
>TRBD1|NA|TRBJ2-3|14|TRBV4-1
TGCGCCAGCAGCACCGGACAGGGGCGAGATACGCAGTATTTT
CASSTGQGRDTQYF
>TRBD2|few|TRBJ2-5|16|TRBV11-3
TGTGCCAGCAGCTTAGATTCGGGGGAGGGCCCGGAGACCCAGTACTTC
CASSLDSGEGPETQYF
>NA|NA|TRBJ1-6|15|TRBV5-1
TGCGCCAGCAGCCCAGGGCAGGGGAGTAATTCACCCCTCCACTTT
CASSPGQGSNSPLHF
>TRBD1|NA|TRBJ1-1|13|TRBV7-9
TGTGCCAGCAGCTTAGCGTTACAGGGGGAAGCTTTCTTT
CASSLALQGEAFF